What follows are 30 T cell receptor beta chains derived from one specimen sequenced in a study of blood T cell repertoires in COVID-19. Generated by immunoSEQ multiplex PCR, the TCRdb table keeps only in-frame clones and is missing some. The table lists about 50,000 clones, around nine tenths of them singletons. The specimen was peripheral blood. The receptors shown here come from a human donor in a cohort sampled during active COVID-19.

This clone has only one observation. The V call is TRBV6-5, the J call TRBJ1-2; the match to TRBD1 covers 7 bases. After removal of 2 bases from V and 4 bases from J, the junction contained 10 bases not matched to a gene. The V gene's germline CDR1 is MNHEY and CDR2 SVGAGI. The CDR3 consists of 16 residues. This chain's CDR3 is CASSYRTGEAGYGYTF. In nucleotides, the CDR3 is TGTGCCAGCAGTTACCGAACAGGGGAAGCTGGCTATGGCTACACCTTC.

The sample holds one count of this clone. This chain uses TRBV5-4 with TRBJ2-6, with D tentatively TRBD1 (6 bases). CDR1 and CDR2 from the germline V gene are SGHNT and YYREEE (reference sequence). CDR3 length equals 20 residues. V lost 3 bases to trimming and J lost 0 bases, with 22 bases between them. The CDR3 loop is CASSSVLPGHRPSGANVLTF. In nucleotides, the CDR3 is TGTGCCAGCAGCTCTGTTCTCCCGGGACACCGGCCCTCTGGGGCCAACGTCCTGACTTTC.

The rearrangement links TRBV7-6 to TRBJ1-1; 11 nucleotides agree with TRBD1. Germline assignment: CDR1 SGHVS and CDR2 FNYEAQ. This CDR3 is built from 15 residues. After removal of 5 bases from V and 6 bases from J, the junction contained 8 bases not matched to a gene. CDR3 loop: CASSTGTGGYPEAFF. In nucleotides, the CDR3 is TGTGCCAGCAGCACCGGGACAGGGGGATACCCTGAAGCTTTCTTT.

The chain is built from TRBV28 and TRBJ2-7; no reliable D call. The germline V and J ends were trimmed by 3 bases and 0 bases, with 9 bases remaining between them. The CDR3 runs to 14 residues. The V gene's germline CDR1 is MDHEN and CDR2 SYDVKM. CDR3 sequence reads: CASSFGGSSYEQYV. CDR3 sequence (DNA): TGTGCCAGCAGTTTTGGCGGTAGCTCCTACGAGCAGTACGTC.

This clone is medium-sized in the sample. The CDR3: CASSLLPGQGSYEQYF. The DNA for the CDR3 is TGTGCCAGCAGTCTCCTCCCGGGACAGGGATCCTACGAGCAGTACTTC. This chain connects TRBV7-9 to TRBJ2-7, with 9 bases that match TRBD1. CDR1 and CDR2 (germline): SEHNR, FQNEAQ (reference sequence). Trimming cost V 6 bases and J 1 base; bases outside gene matches: 10. The CDR3 extends over 16 amino acids.

The rearrangement joins TRBV28 to TRBJ1-1; no clear D gene. CDR3 size: 13 residues. V was pared by 8 bases and J by 0 bases, with 10 bases between. CDR1 and CDR2 (germline): MDHEN, SYDVKM. This CDR3 is CASGPTVNTEAFF. The CDR3 nucleotides are TGTGCCAGCGGGCCGACCGTGAACACTGAAGCTTTCTTT.

The rearrangement uses TRBV5-3 and TRBJ2-7; 8 nucleotides match TRBD1. TRBV5-3 is an ORF, and what it does is uncertain. The CDR3 is 14 amino acids. V gave up 3 bases and J gave up 3 bases; unmatched junction bases: 5. The CDR3 sequence is CARSYGQGHYEQYV. The CDR3 DNA follows: TGTGCCAGAAGCTACGGACAGGGCCACTACGAGCAGTACGTC.

The chain recombines TRBV29-1 with TRBJ1-1, with D maybe TRBD1 (5 bases). CDR3 size: 15 residues. Trimming pared 0 bases from V and 4 bases from J, leaving 15 bases between. Looked up from germline, CDR1 is SQVTM and CDR2 is ANQGSEA. CDR3 nucleotides: TGCAGCGTTGAAGATGTTGGAGGGGCTCTCACTGAAGCTTTCTTT. Its protein is CSVEDVGGALTEAFF.

The V gene is TRBV5-8, the J gene TRBJ2-7; no definite D call. Germline values: CDR1 SGHTS, CDR2 YDEGEE. The CDR3 runs to 14 residues. Between the trimmed V and J ends, which lost 4 bases and 7 bases, there was a span of 18 bases. The DNA for the CDR3 is TGTGCCAGCAGCCCTGAGACGGCGGCACGAGAGCAGTACGTC. This encodes CASSPETAAREQYV.

The genes are TRBV5-8 and TRBJ2-3; 10 bases agree with TRBD2. The V segment lost 4 bases and the J segment 0 bases; nucleotides outside the gene matches: 2. This CDR3 comprises 15 residues. The germline CDR1 and CDR2 sequences are SGHTS and YDEGEE. CDR3 DNA sequence: TGTGCCAGCAGCAAGACTAGCGGGAGCACAGATACGCAGTATTTT. Translated: CASSKTSGSTDTQYF.

The genes are TRBV6-5 and TRBJ2-7; 12 bases match TRBD1. The germline gives CDR1 MNHEY, CDR2 SVGAGI. J was trimmed by 5 bases and V by 8 bases; bases with no gene match: 10. The CDR3 totals 15 residues. The CDR3 reads CASGTGGRSRDEQYF. DNA for the CDR3: TGTGCCAGCGGGACAGGGGGCCGATCGAGGGACGAGCAGTACTTC.

The V call is TRBV29-1, the J call TRBJ2-7, with a weak D call TRBD2 (6 bases). Germline loops: CDR1 SQVTM, CDR2 ANQGSEA. The CDR3 has 12 residues. Trimming cost V 3 bases and J 7 bases, with 13 bases left between them. For the CDR3, the DNA is TGCAGCGTTGACTCGGGACTCGGAGAGCAGTACTTC. Protein product: CSVDSGLGEQYF.

The chain couples TRBV5-1 to TRBJ2-1; D gene uncertain. The V and J ends lost 0 bases and 3 bases respectively, with 7 bases between them. Germline V gives CDR1 SGHRS, CDR2 YFSETQ. This CDR3 is built from 14 residues. CDR3: CASSLGGFYNEQFF. The CDR3 bases are TGCGCCAGCAGCTTGGGAGGTTTCTACAATGAGCAGTTCTTC.

The chain couples TRBV6-1 to TRBJ2-5; 7 nucleotides agree with TRBD2. Germline CDR1 is MNHNS and CDR2 is SASEGT. The V segment lost 4 bases and the J segment 5 bases; nucleotides outside the gene matches: 13. The CDR3 is 16 amino acids. The CDR3 region is CASSGTSPPVSETQYF. CDR3 nucleotides: TGTGCCAGCAGTGGGACTAGTCCGCCCGTTTCGGAGACCCAGTACTTC.

The CDR3 loop is CAWSGTANTEAFF. For the CDR3, the DNA is TGTGCCTGGAGTGGGACAGCAAACACTGAAGCTTTCTTT. The V call is TRBV30, the J call TRBJ1-1; D perhaps matches TRBD1 (6 bases). Germline CDR1 and CDR2: GTSNPN and SVGIG (reference sequence). V lost 1 base and J 2 bases, leaving 8 bases between the germline ends. This CDR3 region has 13 residues.

The sample holds one count of this clone. The V and J genes are TRBV12-3 or TRBV12-4 and TRBJ1-6, with unresolved D. Deletions cut 4 bases from V and 2 bases from J, with 3 bases between. The CDR3 is 13 amino acids. The CDR3 nucleotides are TGTGCCAGCAGTTCAACCTATAATTCACCCCTCCACTTT. It yields the protein CASSSTYNSPLHF.

In its sample, this clone was seen a few times. This rearrangement joins TRBV24-1 to TRBJ2-2; TRBD2 agrees at 16 bases. V trimming: 4 bases; J trimming: 3 bases; junction bases outside the gene matches: 7. Germline loops: CDR1 KGHDR, CDR2 SFDVKD. CDR3 length: 19 residues. This chain's CDR3 is CATSEGLAGGPIHTGELFF. CDR3 DNA: TGTGCCACCAGTGAGGGACTAGCGGGAGGGCCGATACACACCGGGGAGCTGTTTTTT.

The rearrangement joins TRBV7-9 to TRBJ2-6, with D hard to call. Trimming cost V 5 bases and J 4 bases, with 6 bases left between them. This CDR3 region has 13 residues. Germline V CDR1 and CDR2: SEHNR, FQNEAQ (reference sequence). CDR3 residues: CASSPPGANVLTF. CDR3 sequence (DNA): TGTGCCAGCAGCCCCCCAGGGGCCAACGTCCTGACTTTC.

The V and J genes are TRBV5-1 and TRBJ2-7; D unresolved. V lost 3 bases, J lost 3 bases, and 4 bases lay in between. There are 11 residues in the CDR3. Germline-derived CDR1 and CDR2 are SGHRS and YFSETQ. The CDR3 DNA sequence: TGCGCCAGCAGCTCCCTCTACGAGCAGTACTTC. This sequence encodes CASSSLYEQYF.

The gene calls are TRBV7-6 and TRBJ2-1, with TRBD2 as a possible D gene (6 bases). The CDR3 sequence is 14 residues long. Germline-derived CDR1 and CDR2 are SGHVS and FNYEAQ. Trimming removed 5 bases from V and 7 bases from J, with 15 bases in between. CDR3 bases: TGTGCCAGCAGCCCCCCCCGGGGGAGGAATGAGCAGTTCTTC. It encodes CASSPPRGRNEQFF.

This chain connects TRBV27 to TRBJ1-3; TRBD1 is a possible D gene (5 bases). Germline CDR1 reads MNHEY; CDR2 reads SMNVEV (reference sequence). The length of the CDR3 is 13 residues. V dropped 5 bases and J dropped 3 bases, with 8 bases sitting between them. Here the CDR3 DNA reads TGTGCCAGCAGTCGGGGGGGTGGAAACACCATATATTTT. Translated, it gives CASSRGGGNTIYF.

The genes are TRBV19 and TRBJ1-2; 12 bases align to TRBD1. Germline CDR1 is LNHDA and CDR2 is SQIVND (reference sequence). J gave up 5 bases and V 6 bases, and 7 bases lay outside the gene matches. The length of the CDR3 is 15 residues. For the CDR3, the DNA is TGTGCCAGTAGAGGCGGGACAGGGGGCCTTTATGGCTACACCTTC. Its translation: CASRGGTGGLYGYTF.

The chain carries TRBV3-1 (or the pseudogene TRBV3-2) and TRBJ2-4, with TRBD2 matching over 7 bases. The CDR3 runs to 20 residues. The germline CDR1 and CDR2 sequences are LGHDT and YNNKEL (reference sequence). V lost 5 bases, J lost 0 bases, and 19 bases stayed unmatched. The DNA for the CDR3 is TGTGCCAGCAGCGTGGCGCCCGGAACTAGCGTAGAAGTAGCCAAAAACATTCAGTACTTC. This gives the protein CASSVAPGTSVEVAKNIQYF.

This chain links TRBV7-9 with TRBJ2-6; 10 nucleotides align to TRBD1. CDR1 and CDR2 from the germline V gene are SEHNR and FQNEAQ (reference sequence). V dropped 5 bases and J dropped 2; count of bases not matched to a gene: 6. This CDR3 comprises 17 residues. The CDR3 nucleotides read TGTGCCAGCAGCGGTATGGGACAGGGGACTGGGGCCAACGTCCTGACTTTC. Its translation is CASSGMGQGTGANVLTF.

Notes on this clone: At one of its ends the junction is not consistent with the germline gene, which may arise from a read error. The chain recombines TRBV7-9 with TRBJ2-1; TRBD2 agrees at 11 bases. The germline gives CDR1 SEHNR, CDR2 FQNEAQ (reference sequence). CDR3 size: 13 residues. The CDR3 here is CASSLRDSGRGIF. CDR3 coding DNA: TGTGCCAGCAGCTTAAGAGATAGCGGGAGGGGGATCTTC.

The chain links TRBV5-6 to TRBJ1-2; 8 bases map to TRBD1. From germline, CDR1 is SGHDT and CDR2 YYEEEE. This CDR3 spans 16 amino acids. Germline trimming cut 8 bases from V and 1 base from J; bases unmatched to any gene: 13. The DNA for the CDR3 is TGTGCCAGTGAGGATGTGAACAGGGGGAATAACTATGGCTACACCTTC. It yields the protein CASEDVNRGNNYGYTF.

This sequence joins TRBV9 and TRBJ1-2; D is possibly TRBD1 (5 bases). Germline V gene data show CDR1 as SGDLS and CDR2 as YYNGEE. The CDR3 is 12 amino acids. The V end lost 3 bases, the J end lost 7 bases, and 10 bases lay between the germline ends. The CDR3 bases are TGTGCCAGCAGCGGACCTGGGGCTGGCTACACCTTC. Translated, it gives CASSGPGAGYTF.

This clone was seen a single time. The chain joins TRBV2 to TRBJ1-2, with 8 bases identical to TRBD1. J lost 8 bases, V lost 5 bases, and 7 bases had no gene match. Looked up from germline, CDR1 is SNHLY and CDR2 is FYNNEI. CDR3 length: 13 residues. CDR3 amino acids: CASSFQGALGYTF. In nucleotides, the CDR3 is TGTGCCAGCAGTTTTCAGGGGGCGCTAGGCTACACCTTC.

The chain couples TRBV30 to TRBJ1-3, with 7 bases fitting TRBD1. The CDR3 loop spans 14 amino acids. The germline V gene encodes CDR1 GTSNPN and CDR2 SVGIG (reference sequence). Unmatched junction bases numbered 7, after V lost 8 bases and J lost 0 bases. CDR3 bases: TGTGCCGGGGGACAGTCAGACTCTGGAAACACCATATATTTT. Amino acid sequence: CAGGQSDSGNTIYF.

V gene TRBV29-1 combines with J gene TRBJ1-2; D possibly corresponds to TRBD1 (6 bases). The germline gives CDR1 SQVTM, CDR2 ANQGSEA. The V and J ends lost 4 bases and 7 bases respectively, with 10 bases between them. CDR3 length: 11 amino acids. CDR3 residues: CSVVGAGGYTF. The CDR3 bases are TGCAGCGTTGTGGGGGCGGGTGGCTACACCTTC.